A few counts support the clone carrying this T cell receptor beta chain. What it binds is not known. The sample belongs to a study of blood T cells in healthy people across ages. Findings of the study overall: Lack of knowledge of donor CMV status possibly confounded expanded clonotype changes.

A sample-barcoded 5' primer and a J-beta primer mix were used in a second PCR of about 7 to 11 cycles. Every sample gave at least 2.5 million paired-end reads containing CDR3. Each CDR3 protein gets one entry after TCRdb re-called the 5' RACE reads with MiXCR. The data contain about 1.6 million distinct CDR3 sequences, 30% to 35% of them seen just once; the ten biggest clones take up over 9%. Trimming took 1 base from V and 8 from J, leaving 15 bases between them. The CDR3 totals 15 residues. Germline-derived CDR1 and CDR2 are MGHRA and YSYEKL. The rearrangement joins TRBV4-1 to TRBJ2-1, with a weak D call TRBD2 (5 bases). The sequence was obtained from a woman aged 25 to 39 in good health. Sequenced input: blood. The DNA of the CDR3 is TGCGCCAGCAGCCAAGTAAAGGAGCGGTTGGATGAGCAGTTCTTC. This sequence encodes CASSQVKERLDEQFF.